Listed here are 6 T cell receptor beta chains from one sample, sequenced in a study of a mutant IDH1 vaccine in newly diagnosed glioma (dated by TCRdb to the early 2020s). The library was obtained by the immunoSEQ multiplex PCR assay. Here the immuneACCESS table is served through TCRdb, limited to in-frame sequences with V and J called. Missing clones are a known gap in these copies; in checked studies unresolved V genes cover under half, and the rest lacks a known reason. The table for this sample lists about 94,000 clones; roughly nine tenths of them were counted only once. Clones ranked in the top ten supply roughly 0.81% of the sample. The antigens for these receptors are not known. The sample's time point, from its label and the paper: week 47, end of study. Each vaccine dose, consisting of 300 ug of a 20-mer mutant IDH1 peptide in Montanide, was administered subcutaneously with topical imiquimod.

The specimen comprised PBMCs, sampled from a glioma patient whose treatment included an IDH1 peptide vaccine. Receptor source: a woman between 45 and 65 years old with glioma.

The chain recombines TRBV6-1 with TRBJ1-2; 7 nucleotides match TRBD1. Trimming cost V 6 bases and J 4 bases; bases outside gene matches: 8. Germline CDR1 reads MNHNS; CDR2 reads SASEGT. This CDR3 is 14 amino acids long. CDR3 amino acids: CASRDRQGLYGYTF. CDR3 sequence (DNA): TGTGCCAGCAGGGACAGACAGGGACTCTATGGCTACACCTTC.

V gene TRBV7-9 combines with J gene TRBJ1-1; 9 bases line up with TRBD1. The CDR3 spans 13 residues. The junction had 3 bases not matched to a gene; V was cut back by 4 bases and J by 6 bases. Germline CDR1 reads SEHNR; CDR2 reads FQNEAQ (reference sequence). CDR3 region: CASSSTGGSEAFF. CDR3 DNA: TGTGCCAGCAGCTCCACAGGGGGCTCTGAAGCTTTCTTT.

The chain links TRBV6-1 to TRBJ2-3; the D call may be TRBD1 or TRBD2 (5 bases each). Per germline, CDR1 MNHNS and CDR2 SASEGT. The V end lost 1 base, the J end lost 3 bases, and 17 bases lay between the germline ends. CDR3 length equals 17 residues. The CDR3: CASSEVSGAVGTDTQYF. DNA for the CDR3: TGTGCCAGCAGTGAAGTCTCCGGGGCCGTTGGGACAGATACGCAGTATTTT.

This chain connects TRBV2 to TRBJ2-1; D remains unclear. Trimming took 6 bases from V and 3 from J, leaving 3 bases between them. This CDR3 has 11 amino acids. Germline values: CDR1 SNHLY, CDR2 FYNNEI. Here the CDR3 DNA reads TGTGCCAGCAGGGGCTACAATGAGCAGTTCTTC. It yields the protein CASRGYNEQFF.

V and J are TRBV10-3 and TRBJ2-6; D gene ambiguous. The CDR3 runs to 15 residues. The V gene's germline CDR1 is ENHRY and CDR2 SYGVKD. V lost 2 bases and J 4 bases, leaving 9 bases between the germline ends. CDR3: CAISEVVYGANVLTF. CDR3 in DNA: TGTGCCATCAGTGAGGTCGTGTACGGGGCCAACGTCCTGACTTTC.

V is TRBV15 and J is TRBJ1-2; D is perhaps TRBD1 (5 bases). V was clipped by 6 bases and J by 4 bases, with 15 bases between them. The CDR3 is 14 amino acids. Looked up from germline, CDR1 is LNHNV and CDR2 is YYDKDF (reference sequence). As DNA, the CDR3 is TGTGCCACCAGAGACGGAGGGGATCCCTATGGCTACACCTTC. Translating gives CATRDGGDPYGYTF.